The 25 T cell receptor beta chains in this list originate from one sample, sequenced in a study of identical twins. TCRdb reprocessed the 5' RACE reads via MiXCR and lists one record per CDR3 protein. Seen here are about 720,000 distinct CDR3 sequences, approximately 18% observed once, and the top ten hold 10% to 15%. This sample also appeared in a second study, on T cells expressing NK-cell markers.

The sample consisted of PBMCs. These receptors were taken from a woman younger than 30 in good health.

This clonotype has more than one count but fewer than ten. The V and J genes are TRBV20-1 and TRBJ1-2; D might be TRBD1 (5 bases). CDR3 size: 13 residues. V lost 3 bases and J lost 9, with 17 bases in between. Germline loops: CDR1 DFQATT, CDR2 SNEGSKA (reference sequence). CDR3 in DNA: TGCAGTGCTAGCGGCGGGGCCACGGGGAGCTACACCTTC. This codes for CSASGGATGSYTF.

The chain is built from TRBV7-2 and TRBJ1-4, with D unclear. The CDR3 runs to 13 residues. Germline assignment: CDR1 SGHTA and CDR2 FQGNSA. V lost 5 bases to trimming and J lost 7 bases, with 11 bases between them. The CDR3 region has the DNA TGTGCCAGCAGCCTGTTCTCGGGTGAAAAACTGTTTTTT. It is translated as CASSLFSGEKLFF.

The chain joins TRBV21-1 to TRBJ2-7; the table calls TRBD2, which could not be checked here. TRBV21-1 is a pseudogene segment. This CDR3 has 15 amino acids. CDR3 nucleotide sequence: TGTGCCAGCAGCAAAGTCAAACGGGGTAGCGGGACTCGGGACTTC. Translating gives CASSKVKRGSGTRDF.

The chain recombines TRBV19 with TRBJ1-1; a weak D match, TRBD1 (6 bases). The V gene lost 5 bases and the J gene lost 0 bases, with 16 bases spanning the gap. The CDR3 extends over 16 amino acids. Looked up from germline, CDR1 is LNHDA and CDR2 is SQIVND (reference sequence). CDR3 amino acids: CASSGTPSPMNTEAFF. The DNA of the CDR3 is TGTGCCAGTAGTGGGACACCGAGCCCAATGAACACTGAAGCTTTCTTT.

The DNA for the CDR3 is TGCAGCGTTGACGGCCAGACGGATACGCAGTATTTT. The encoded protein is CSVDGQTDTQYF. The genes are TRBV29-1 and TRBJ2-3; no clear D. The germline V and J ends were trimmed by 3 bases and 6 bases, with 10 bases remaining between them. The CDR3 consists of 12 residues. In germline, CDR1 is SQVTM, CDR2 ANQGSEA.

This clonotype has a single count. The rearrangement joins TRBV7-2 to TRBJ2-1; 9 bases are shared with TRBD2. The germline CDR1 and CDR2 sequences are SGHTA and FQGNSA. Germline trimming cut 1 base from V and 10 bases from J; bases unmatched to any gene: 11. There are 16 residues in the CDR3. CDR3 coding DNA: TGTGCCAGCAGCTTAGTAGGGGCGGGAGGGGGACGAGAGCAGTTCTTC. Translating gives CASSLVGAGGGREQFF. The full variable domain, rest sourced from reference TRBV7-2 and TRBJ2-1, is GAGVSQSPSNKVTEKGKDVELRCDPISGHTALYWYRQSLGQGLEFLIYFQGNSAPDKSGLPSDRFSAERTGGSVSTLTIQRTQQEDSAVYLCASSLVGAGGGREQFFGPGTRLTVL.

The V and J genes are TRBV11-2 and TRBJ2-7; 9 bases line up with TRBD2. Germline values: CDR1 SGHAT, CDR2 FQNNGV. The CDR3 is 17 amino acids. V shed 3 bases, J shed 1 base, and the junction held 10 bases outside the gene matches. CDR3 residues: CASSFVKAGGTSYEQYF. The DNA for the CDR3 is TGTGCCAGCAGCTTTGTAAAAGCGGGAGGCACTTCCTACGAGCAGTACTTC. Combining the CDR3 with reference TRBV11-2 and TRBJ2-7 gives the whole variable domain EAGVAQSPRYKIIEKRQSVAFWCNPISGHATLYWYQQILGQGPKLLIQFQNNGVVDDSQLPKDRFSAERLKGVDSTLKIQPAKLEDSAVYLCASSFVKAGGTSYEQYFGPGTRLTVT.

The rearrangement uses TRBV5-1 and TRBJ1-4; a possible D gene is TRBD1 (5 bases). This CDR3 contains 15 residues. Germline CDR1 SGHRS, CDR2 YFSETQ. V lost 4 bases and J 7 bases, leaving 17 bases between the germline ends. The DNA for the CDR3 is TGCGCCAGCAGCACGGAGGGGTCCAGAGCTGAAAAACTGTTTTTT. Its translation: CASSTEGSRAEKLFF. The whole variable domain, remainder taken from reference TRBV5-1 and TRBJ1-4, is KAGVTQTPRYLIKTRGQQVTLSCSPISGHRSVSWYQQTPGQGLQFLFEYFSETQRNKGNFPGRFSGRQFSNSRSEMNVSTLELGDSALYLCASSTEGSRAEKLFFGSGTQLSVL.

The chain couples TRBV6-1 to TRBJ2-1; possible D gene TRBD2, 6 bases. V lost 5 bases and J lost 0, with 11 bases in between. CDR1 and CDR2 from the germline V gene are MNHNS and SASEGT. This CDR3 has 15 amino acids. The CDR3 spells CASSIIGGSYNEQFF. The CDR3 DNA reads as TGTGCCAGCAGTATTATCGGGGGCTCCTACAATGAGCAGTTCTTC.

This clonotype was found a few times. The V call is TRBV20-1, the J call TRBJ1-1; 7 nucleotides align to TRBD1. Trimming cost V 5 bases and J 3 bases; bases outside gene matches: 9. The germline gives CDR1 DFQATT, CDR2 SNEGSKA (reference sequence). CDR3 length equals 14 residues. The CDR3 sequence is CSAPLTTGDTEAFF. CDR3 nucleotide sequence: TGCAGTGCTCCCCTTACAACAGGGGACACTGAAGCTTTCTTT.

The V gene is TRBV7-6, the J gene TRBJ1-2; D uncertain. Trimming took off 0 bases at V and 4 bases at J, with 15 bases between the two ends. This CDR3 has 16 amino acids. Per the germline V gene, CDR1 is SGHVS and CDR2 is FNYEAQ. CDR3 sequence: CASSLARYRPPYGYTF. The CDR3 DNA sequence: TGTGCCAGCAGCTTAGCGCGATACAGACCCCCCTATGGCTACACCTTC.

This clonotype was seen only a few times. The V call is TRBV12-3 or TRBV12-4, the J call TRBJ1-5; TRBD1 aligns across 8 bases. V lost 7 bases and J lost 8; bases outside the gene matches: 10. The CDR3 contains 14 residues. This CDR3 reads CASTATWTGKPQHF. The DNA for the CDR3 is TGTGCCAGCACCGCTACATGGACAGGGAAGCCCCAGCATTTT.

The chain combines TRBV6-5 with TRBJ2-6; 7 bases fit TRBD1. The germline gives CDR1 MNHEY, CDR2 SVGAGI. Germline trimming cut 0 bases from V and 3 bases from J; bases unmatched to any gene: 8. The CDR3 spans 18 residues. CDR3 in amino acids: CASSYSEKGAYGANVLTF. The CDR3 region has the DNA TGTGCCAGCAGTTACTCGGAAAAGGGGGCGTATGGGGCCAACGTCCTGACTTTC.

This chain connects TRBV6-1 to TRBJ2-1; a weak D match, TRBD2 (7 bases). This CDR3 comprises 13 residues. The V gene lost 10 bases and the J gene lost 2 bases, with 12 bases spanning the gap. Germline V gene sequence: CDR1 MNHNS, CDR2 SASEGT. The CDR3 reads CATRRGPYNEQFF. Written as DNA, the CDR3 is TGTGCCACCCGGCGGGGGCCCTACAATGAGCAGTTCTTC.

The chain combines TRBV12-3 or TRBV12-4 with TRBJ1-2; D gene unclear. V lost 3 bases and J lost 4, with 9 bases in between. The CDR3 is made up of 13 amino acids. The CDR3 DNA is TGTGCCAGCAGTTTTCAGGCCACCTATGGCTACACCTTC. The encoded protein is CASSFQATYGYTF.

The J gene is TRBJ2-7, the V gene TRBV3-1; TRBD1 is a possible D gene (5 bases). V gave up 4 bases and J gave up 3 bases, with 13 bases separating them. The CDR3 length is 14 residues. Germline values: CDR1 LGHDT, CDR2 YNNKEL (reference sequence). The CDR3 spells CASSLMNQGYEQYF. DNA for the CDR3: TGTGCCAGCAGCCTGATGAATCAGGGCTACGAGCAGTACTTC.

The chain couples TRBV20-1 to TRBJ1-1; D is unresolved. The ends were cut back, 5 bases at V and 5 bases at J, with 18 bases in the middle. The CDR3 extends over 14 amino acids. Germline V gene lookup returns CDR1 DFQATT and CDR2 SNEGSKA (reference sequence). The CDR3 DNA reads as TGCAGTGCTCCTGAGAGAAGAACGGGGACTGAAGCTTTCTTT. It encodes CSAPERRTGTEAFF.

The CDR3 sequence: CSATSGRGHYGYTF. The CDR3 DNA sequence: TGCAGTGCCACCTCAGGGAGAGGCCACTATGGCTACACCTTC. This chain joins TRBV20-1 and TRBJ1-2, with D perhaps TRBD1 (5 bases). The CDR3 has 14 residues. The germline V gene encodes CDR1 DFQATT and CDR2 SNEGSKA (reference sequence). Trimming left V 6 bases short and J 3 bases short, with 17 bases between.

This clonotype was observed a few times. The chain employs TRBV7-9 and TRBJ2-3; unclear D gene. In germline, CDR1 is SEHNR, CDR2 FQNEAQ (reference sequence). The germline V and J ends were trimmed by 8 bases and 1 base, with 10 bases remaining between them. The CDR3 covers 13 residues. Here the CDR3 reads CASFGVRTDTQYF. The DNA for the CDR3 is TGTGCCAGCTTCGGAGTGCGCACAGATACGCAGTATTTT. Variable domain in full (rest from reference TRBV7-9 and TRBJ2-3): DTGVSQNPRHKITKRGQNVTFRCDPISEHNRLYWYRQTLGQGPEFLTYFQNEAQLEKSRLLSDRFSAERPKGSFSTLEIQRTEQGDSAMYLCASFGVRTDTQYFGPGTRLTVL.

The chain uses TRBV5-1 and TRBJ2-7; 9 nucleotides align to TRBD2. V was pared by 7 bases and J by 4 bases, with 3 bases of the junction left unmatched. Germline CDR1 reads SGHRS; CDR2 reads YFSETQ. CDR3 length: 12 amino acids. CDR3 DNA: TGCGCCAGCGCGGGGGGGCGGTACGAGCAGTACTTC. This encodes CASAGGRYEQYF.

This clonotype was found a few times. The V and J genes are TRBV9 and TRBJ2-1; 13 bases are shared with TRBD2. Per germline, CDR1 SGDLS and CDR2 YYNGEE. The trim removed 4 bases at V and 8 bases at J, leaving 9 bases unmatched. This CDR3 is built from 16 residues. The CDR3 region has the DNA TGTGCCAGCAGCCCTAGACTAGCGGGAGGCAGTTATGAGCAGTTCTTC. This gives the protein CASSPRLAGGSYEQFF.

This clonotype was observed many times. The chain couples TRBV29-1 to TRBJ1-1; TRBD1 might be the D (6 bases). This CDR3 is 15 amino acids long. V lost 4 bases and J 6 bases, leaving 21 bases between the germline ends. Germline CDR1 and CDR2: SQVTM and ANQGSEA. CDR3: CSVVRSHRVSAEAFF. CDR3 nucleotides: TGCAGCGTTGTCCGGTCCCACAGGGTAAGCGCTGAAGCTTTCTTT. The full variable domain, in which reference TRBV29-1 and TRBJ1-1 provide the parts outside the CDR3, is SAVISQKPSRDICQRGTSLTIQCQVDSQVTMMFWYRQQPGQSLTLIATANQGSEATYESGFVIDKFPISRPNLTFSTLTVSNMSPEDSSIYLCSVVRSHRVSAEAFFGQGTRLTVV.

This clonotype has more than one count but fewer than ten. The CDR3 is CASSYPTGTSGGATFF. Here the CDR3 DNA reads TGTGCCAGCAGTTACCCGACCGGGACTAGCGGGGGGGCCACGTTCTTC. The V gene is TRBV6-5, the J gene TRBJ2-1, with 16 nucleotides matching TRBD2. CDR1 and CDR2 from the germline V gene are MNHEY and SVGAGI. The V segment lost 2 bases and the J segment 15 bases; nucleotides outside the gene matches: 10. The CDR3 has 16 residues.

This CDR3 is CASSLRRASGYNEQFF. The CDR3, as DNA: TGTGCCAGCAGCTTACGTCGGGCTAGCGGCTACAATGAGCAGTTCTTC. V is TRBV11-3 and J is TRBJ2-1; 7 positions match TRBD2. CDR1 and CDR2 (germline): SGHNT, YENEEA. The length of the CDR3 is 16 residues. Trimming cost V 2 bases and J 3 bases; bases outside gene matches: 7.

This clonotype was seen more than once but under ten times. The CDR3 reads CASSLIGGRTTDTQYF. CDR3 in DNA: TGCGCCAGCAGCTTGATCGGGGGAAGGACGACAGATACGCAGTATTTT. The chain couples TRBV5-1 to TRBJ2-3; maybe TRBD2 (6 bases). V lost 1 base and J lost 3, with 15 bases in between. Germline CDR1 reads SGHRS; CDR2 reads YFSETQ. The CDR3 extends over 16 amino acids.